Presented here are 2 T cell receptor delta chains from one specimen sequenced in a study of gamma-delta chains in newborns, infants, children. TCRdb called clones from the reads again using CATT. The table shows more than 6,000 delta-chain clones, with 1.5% to 2.5% occurring only once. Sequenced material: blood. All receptors come from a child who was a newborn, infant or young child, either healthy, febrile or measles-vaccinated (not recorded which).

This clone is judged medium-sized. A much larger clone sits a single nucleotide away, making a read error possible. The genes are TRDV2 and TRDJ3; 11 nucleotides align to TRDD3. CDR3 length: 19 residues. Germline values: CDR1 GEAIGNYY, CDR2 EKD. V shed 0 bases, J shed 0 bases, and the junction held 3 bases outside the gene matches. The CDR3 DNA sequence: TGTGCCTGTGACACCGTACTGGGGGATAACTCCTGGGACACCCGACAGATGTTTTTC. Residues: CACDTVLGDNSWDTRQMFF.

This clone has more than one count but fewer than ten. One base away lies a much larger clone, so this may be a sequencing read error. Within the sample, other DNA sequences also encode this same CDR3. V usage is TRDV2 and J usage is TRDJ3; 10 positions match TRDD3. This CDR3 region has 20 residues. Germline V gene sequence: CDR1 GEAIGNYY, CDR2 EKD. The CDR3 loop is CACDIIPGDTGSWDTRQMFF. As DNA, the CDR3 is TGTGCCTGTGACATTATTCCGGGGGATACGGGCTCCTGGGACACCCGCCAGATGTTTTTC.